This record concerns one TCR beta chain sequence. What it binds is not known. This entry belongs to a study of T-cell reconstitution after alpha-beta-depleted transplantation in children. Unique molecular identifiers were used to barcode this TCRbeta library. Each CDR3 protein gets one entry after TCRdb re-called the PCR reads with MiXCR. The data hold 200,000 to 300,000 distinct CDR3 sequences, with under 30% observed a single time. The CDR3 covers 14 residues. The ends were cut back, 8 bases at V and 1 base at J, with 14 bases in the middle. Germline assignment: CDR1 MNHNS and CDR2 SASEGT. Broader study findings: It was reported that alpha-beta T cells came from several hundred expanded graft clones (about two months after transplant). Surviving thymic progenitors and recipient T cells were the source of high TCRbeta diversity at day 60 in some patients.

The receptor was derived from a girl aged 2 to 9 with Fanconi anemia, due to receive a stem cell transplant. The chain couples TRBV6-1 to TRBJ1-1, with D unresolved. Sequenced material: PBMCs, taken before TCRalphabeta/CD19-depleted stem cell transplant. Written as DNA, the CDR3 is TGTGCCAGCCGCGCGAGTAGCAGGAACACTGAAGCTTTCTTT. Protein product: CASRASSRNTEAFF.